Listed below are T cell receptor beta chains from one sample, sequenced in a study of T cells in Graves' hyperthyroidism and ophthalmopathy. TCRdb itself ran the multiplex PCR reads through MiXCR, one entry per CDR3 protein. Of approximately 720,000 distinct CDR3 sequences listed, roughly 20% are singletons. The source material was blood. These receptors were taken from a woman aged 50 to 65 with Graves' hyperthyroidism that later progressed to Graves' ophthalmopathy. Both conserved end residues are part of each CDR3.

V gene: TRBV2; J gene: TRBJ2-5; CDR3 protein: CASSEAVGFQETQYF
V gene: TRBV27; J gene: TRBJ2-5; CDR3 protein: CASRDRDETQYF
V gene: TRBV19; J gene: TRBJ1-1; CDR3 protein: CASSIRGLITEAFF
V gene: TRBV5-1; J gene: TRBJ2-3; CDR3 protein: CASSETSGETDTQYF
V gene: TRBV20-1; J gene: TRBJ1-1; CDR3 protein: CSSFPGNTNTEAFF
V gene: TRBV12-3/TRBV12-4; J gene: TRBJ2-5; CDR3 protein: CASRYGQLETQYF
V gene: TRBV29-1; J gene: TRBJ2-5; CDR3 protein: CSVTTGATVTQYF
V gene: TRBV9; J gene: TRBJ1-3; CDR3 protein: CASSVGPSSGNTIYF
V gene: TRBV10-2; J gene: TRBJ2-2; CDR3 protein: CASRAWDRTNTGELFF
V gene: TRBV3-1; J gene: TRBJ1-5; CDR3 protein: CASSHGQGGRNQPQHF
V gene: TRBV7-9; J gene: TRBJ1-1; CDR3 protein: CASSSWTGMNTEAFF
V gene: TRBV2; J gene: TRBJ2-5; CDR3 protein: CASSPRQRGGTSQETQYF
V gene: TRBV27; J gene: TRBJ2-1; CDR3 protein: CASSLQFRADEQFF
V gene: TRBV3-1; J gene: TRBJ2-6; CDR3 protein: CASSGGANVLTF
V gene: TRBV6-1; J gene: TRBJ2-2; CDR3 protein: CASSVGTTGELFF
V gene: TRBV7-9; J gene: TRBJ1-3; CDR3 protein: CASSGPATAGNTIYF
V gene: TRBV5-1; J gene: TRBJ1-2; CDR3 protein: CASSFEGMGYTF
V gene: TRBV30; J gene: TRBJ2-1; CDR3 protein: CAWSGTTYNEQFF
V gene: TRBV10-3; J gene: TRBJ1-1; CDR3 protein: CAISESVREGEAFF
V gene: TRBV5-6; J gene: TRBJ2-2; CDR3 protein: CASSSPGQGAPRELFF
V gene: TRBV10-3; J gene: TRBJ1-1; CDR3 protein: CAISGGDRTNTEAFF
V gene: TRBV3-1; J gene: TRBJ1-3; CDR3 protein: CASSQVHRGNTIYF
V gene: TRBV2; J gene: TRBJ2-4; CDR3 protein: CASIPSGDRGTAKNIQYF
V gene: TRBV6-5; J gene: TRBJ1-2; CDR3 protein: CASSYGDRGYGYTF
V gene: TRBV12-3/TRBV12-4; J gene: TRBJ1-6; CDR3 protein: CASSPTGRSSPLHF
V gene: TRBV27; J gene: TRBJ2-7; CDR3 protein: CASSLWTGDEQYF